This T cell receptor beta chain stems from a study of cytomegalovirus exposure and HLA in healthy donors. Study summary: As released early, the data held 75 million to 90 million unique TCRs from HLA-typed donors. Study results and caveats: CMV serostatus stood as the only immune exposure information on hand. Presence/absence comparisons presumed near-even sequencing depth among donors.

About this clone itself: What it recognizes is unknown.

Amplification used 60 Vbeta primers and 13 Jbeta primers. Data came from immunoSEQ multiplex PCR; TCRdb stores just in-frame clones and leaves some out. The sample records about 180,000 clones, 77% being singletons. This TCR was recovered from a man aged 18 to 30 in good health and CMV-seronegative. Sequenced: PBMCs.

The CDR3 loop reads CASSVGTSLTDTQYF. The CDR3, as DNA: TGTGCCAGCAGCGTAGGGACTAGCCTCACAGATACGCAGTATTTT. This chain connects TRBV9 to TRBJ2-3; 8 bases fit TRBD2. The trim removed 0 bases at V and 2 bases at J, leaving 2 bases unmatched. This CDR3 has 15 residues. CDR1 is SGDLS, CDR2 YYNGEE, per germline.